The 12 T cell receptor beta chains given below trace back to one sample, sequenced in a study of blood T cell repertoires in COVID-19. The table came from immunoSEQ multiplex PCR; TCRdb's copy has only in-frame clones and leaves some out. There are under 300,000 clones in the sample; 82% occur only once, and 4.5% to 5% lies in the top ten. The material sequenced was peripheral blood. The receptors originated from a woman at least 80 years old with active or convalescent COVID-19.

This clone has only a few counts. The rearrangement uses TRBV28 and TRBJ2-1; 11 bases match TRBD2. CDR1 is MDHEN and CDR2 is SYDVKM in the germline V gene. The CDR3 covers 21 residues. The ends lost 6 bases at V and 4 bases at J; junction bases unmatched: 23. The CDR3 coding sequence is TGTGCCAGCAGACCCCGGGGAAGCAACCGCGGCTGGACTAGCGGGTACAATGAGCAGTTCTTC. Protein sequence: CASRPRGSNRGWTSGYNEQFF.

The chain joins TRBV2 to TRBJ1-4; possibly TRBD1 for D (6 bases). This CDR3 is 13 amino acids long. Per germline, CDR1 SNHLY and CDR2 FYNNEI. Between the trimmed V and J ends, which lost 0 bases and 8 bases, there was a span of 7 bases. For the CDR3, the DNA is TGTGCCAGCAGTGAAGCGGGGACAGAAAAACTGTTTTTT. It yields the protein CASSEAGTEKLFF.

This clone was seen just once. The rearrangement joins TRBV18 to TRBJ1-2; D is unresolved. From germline, CDR1 is KGHSH and CDR2 LQKENI. V gave up 3 bases and J gave up 6 bases, with 14 bases separating them. There are 14 residues in the CDR3. DNA for the CDR3: TGTGCCAGCTCACCCGATCTCCCGGGGAATGGCTACACCTTC. Translated, it gives CASSPDLPGNGYTF.

The chain recombines TRBV6-4 with TRBJ1-2, with 9 bases aligning to TRBD1. The CDR3 is 14 residues long. The germline CDR1 and CDR2 sequences are MRHNA and SNTAGT. The trim removed 3 bases at V and 8 bases at J, leaving 7 bases unmatched. For the CDR3, the DNA is TGTGCCAGCAGTGAAATGGGACAGGGTTTCGGCTACACCTTC. This encodes CASSEMGQGFGYTF.

This chain connects TRBV4-1 to TRBJ2-7; 8 nucleotides agree with TRBD2. V was pared by 4 bases and J by 2 bases, with 4 bases of the junction left unmatched. This CDR3 spans 14 amino acids. CDR1 and CDR2 (germline): MGHRA, YSYEKL. In DNA, the CDR3 is TGCGCCAGCAGCCTAGTGACTAGCGCCTACGAGCAGTACTTC. The encoded protein is CASSLVTSAYEQYF.

The chain uses TRBV3-1 (or the pseudogene TRBV3-2) and TRBJ2-7; weak D call: TRBD1 (5 bases). Germline loops: CDR1 LGHDT, CDR2 YNNKEL (reference sequence). The CDR3 has 14 amino acids. V lost 0 bases to trimming and J lost 4 bases, with 10 bases between them. DNA of the CDR3: TGTGCCAGCAGCCAAGAACAGGCCACTTACGAGCAGTACTTC. Protein sequence: CASSQEQATYEQYF.

This chain connects TRBV18 to TRBJ1-1, with 7 bases fitting TRBD1. CDR3 size: 16 residues. CDR1 and CDR2 (germline): KGHSH, LQKENI. J was trimmed by 3 bases and V by 2 bases; bases with no gene match: 9. The CDR3 DNA reads as TGTGCCAGCTCACCAGCAAGGGGGCAGGGTGACACTGAAGCTTTCTTT. Translating gives CASSPARGQGDTEAFF.

CDR3 DNA: TGTGCCTGGAATACGGCGGGTTATCAGCCCCAGCATTTT. As protein: CAWNTAGYQPQHF. The chain combines TRBV30 with TRBJ1-5; no clear D gene. In germline, CDR1 is GTSNPN, CDR2 SVGIG (reference sequence). Trimming removed 4 bases at V and 5 bases at J, with 12 bases between. The CDR3 is 13 residues long.

The chain is built from TRBV28 and TRBJ1-1; D possibly corresponds to TRBD1 (5 bases). This CDR3 is built from 11 residues. Trimming took off 6 bases at V and 7 bases at J, with 9 bases between the two ends. Germline V lookup: CDR1 MDHEN, CDR2 SYDVKM. This CDR3 reads CASSYRSEAFF. In DNA form, the CDR3 reads TGTGCCAGCAGCTACAGGAGTGAAGCTTTCTTT.

The V gene is TRBV5-8, the J gene TRBJ2-2; possible D gene TRBD1, 5 bases. Germline V gene data show CDR1 as SGHTS and CDR2 as YDEGEE. The CDR3 contains 14 residues. Trimming took off 5 bases at V and 4 bases at J, with 12 bases between the two ends. CDR3 residues: CASRPGLPTGELFF. The CDR3 DNA is TGTGCCAGCAGGCCAGGGTTGCCCACCGGGGAGCTGTTTTTT.

This clone was detected ten times or more. The CDR3 spells CASRDIQNTGELFF. Written as DNA, the CDR3 is TGTGCCAGCAGGGACATACAGAACACCGGGGAGCTGTTTTTT. The chain joins TRBV2 to TRBJ2-2; D may be TRBD1 (5 bases). CDR1 and CDR2 from the germline V gene are SNHLY and FYNNEI. There are 14 residues in the CDR3. Trimming pared 6 bases from V and 1 base from J, leaving 9 bases between. The full variable domain, in which reference TRBV2 and TRBJ2-2 provide the parts outside the CDR3, is EPEVTQTPSHQVTQMGQEVILRCVPISNHLYFYWYRQILGQKVEFLVSFYNNEISEKSEIFDDQFSVERPDGSNFTLKIRSTKLEDSAMYFCASRDIQNTGELFFGEGSRLTVL.

The CDR3 coding sequence is TGTGCCAGTAGTTCGGTCCTCGGCTACACCTTC. Translating gives CASSSVLGYTF. The rearrangement uses TRBV19 and TRBJ1-2; no reliable D call. V lost 5 bases, J lost 8 bases, and 9 bases lay in between. Germline loops: CDR1 LNHDA, CDR2 SQIVND (reference sequence). CDR3 size: 11 residues.